This entry lists 8 T cell receptor beta chains sequenced from one sample in a study of neurological immune-mediated disorders. In TCRdb, the 5' RACE reads were re-called with MiXCR into one record per CDR3 protein. Among about 46,000 distinct CDR3 sequences listed, roughly 2% were seen once. Sequencing input: PBMCs. The receptors come from a woman aged 40-49 years with multiple sclerosis.

In this sample, this clonotype turned up many times. The CDR3 protein is CAISEGPSYEQYF. The CDR3 nucleotides read TGTGCCATCAGTGAAGGCCCCTCCTACGAGCAGTACTTC. V is TRBV10-3 and J is TRBJ2-7; D not certain. The CDR3 is 13 residues long. Between the trimmed V and J ends, which lost 3 bases and 0 bases, there was a span of 6 bases. The germline CDR1 and CDR2 sequences are ENHRY and SYGVKD.

Ten or more counts support this clonotype. The V gene is TRBV20-1, the J gene TRBJ1-2; D is unclear. Per the germline V gene, CDR1 is DFQATT and CDR2 is SNEGSKA (reference sequence). V shed 5 bases and J shed 6 bases, with 10 bases lying between them. The CDR3 consists of 11 residues. As DNA, the CDR3 is TGCAGTGCTCCCAGTAAGGATGGCTACACCTTC. This encodes CSAPSKDGYTF.

This clonotype was counted ten times or more. V is TRBV4-1 and J is TRBJ1-2; D gene unclear. The germline V and J ends were trimmed by 0 bases and 4 bases, with 9 bases remaining between them. In germline, CDR1 is MGHRA, CDR2 YSYEKL. This CDR3 spans 14 amino acids. The CDR3, as DNA: TGCGCCAGCAGCCAAGATAGGGTTTCCTATGGCTACACCTTC. Its protein is CASSQDRVSYGYTF.

In its sample, this clonotype was seen many times. The J gene is TRBJ2-7, the V gene TRBV20-1; 7 bases line up with TRBD1. Germline V CDR1 and CDR2: DFQATT, SNEGSKA (reference sequence). The ends lost 6 bases at V and 9 bases at J; junction bases unmatched: 8. This CDR3 region has 11 residues. DNA of the CDR3: TGCAGTGCGAGCGACAGGGTCGGGCAGTACTTC. Translated: CSASDRVGQYF.

This clonotype was observed many times. The chain employs TRBV6-2 or TRBV6-3 and TRBJ1-2; 8 bases align to TRBD1. CDR3 size: 13 residues. The J segment lost 3 bases and the V segment lost 5 bases, leaving 2 bases of the junction unmatched. CDR1 is MNHEY, CDR2 SVGEGT, per germline. CDR3 protein: CASSPTGDYGYTF. CDR3 coding DNA: TGTGCCAGCAGTCCGACAGGGGACTATGGCTACACCTTC.

Many counts were recorded for this clonotype. This rearrangement joins TRBV20-1 to TRBJ2-1; weak D call: TRBD1 (6 bases). Looked up from germline, CDR1 is DFQATT and CDR2 is SNEGSKA (reference sequence). The CDR3 consists of 13 residues. The V gene lost 4 bases and the J gene lost 4 bases, with 11 bases spanning the gap. CDR3 region: CSATGDIYNEQFF. CDR3 in DNA: TGCAGTGCTACAGGGGATATTTACAATGAGCAGTTCTTC.

This clonotype was seen at least ten times. This rearrangement joins TRBV5-1 to TRBJ1-1, with a possible D match to TRBD1 (5 bases). This CDR3 is 12 amino acids long. V lost 7 bases and J 3 bases, leaving 10 bases between the germline ends. CDR1 is SGHRS and CDR2 is YFSETQ in the germline V gene. CDR3 coding DNA: TGCGCCAGCCGGGACGTAGACACTGAAGCTTTCTTT. Translation gives CASRDVDTEAFF. Variable domain in full (rest from reference TRBV5-1 and TRBJ1-1): KAGVTQTPRYLIKTRGQQVTLSCSPISGHRSVSWYQQTPGQGLQFLFEYFSETQRNKGNFPGRFSGRQFSNSRSEMNVSTLELGDSALYLCASRDVDTEAFFGQGTRLTVV.

This clonotype came up many times. The rearrangement joins TRBV5-1 to TRBJ1-1; the D gene is possibly TRBD1 (5 bases). Germline CDR1 reads SGHRS; CDR2 reads YFSETQ. The V gene lost 1 base and the J gene lost 8 bases, with 12 bases spanning the gap. The length of the CDR3 is 13 residues. As DNA, the CDR3 is TGCGCCAGCAGCTTGCAGGGAGTGGCAGAAGCTTTCTTT. Translated, it gives CASSLQGVAEAFF.